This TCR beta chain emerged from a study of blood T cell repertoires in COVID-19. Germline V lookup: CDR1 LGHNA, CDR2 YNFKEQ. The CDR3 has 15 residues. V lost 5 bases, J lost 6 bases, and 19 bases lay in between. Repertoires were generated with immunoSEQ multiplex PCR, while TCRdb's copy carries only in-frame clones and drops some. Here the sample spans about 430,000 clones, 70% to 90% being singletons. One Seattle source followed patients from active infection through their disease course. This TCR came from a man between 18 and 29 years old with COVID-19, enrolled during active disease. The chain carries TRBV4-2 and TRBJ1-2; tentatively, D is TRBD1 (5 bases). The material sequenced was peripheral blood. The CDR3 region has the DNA TGTGCCAGCAGCGGAGGGGCGGGGAGGGGAGATGGCTACACCTTC. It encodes CASSGGAGRGDGYTF.